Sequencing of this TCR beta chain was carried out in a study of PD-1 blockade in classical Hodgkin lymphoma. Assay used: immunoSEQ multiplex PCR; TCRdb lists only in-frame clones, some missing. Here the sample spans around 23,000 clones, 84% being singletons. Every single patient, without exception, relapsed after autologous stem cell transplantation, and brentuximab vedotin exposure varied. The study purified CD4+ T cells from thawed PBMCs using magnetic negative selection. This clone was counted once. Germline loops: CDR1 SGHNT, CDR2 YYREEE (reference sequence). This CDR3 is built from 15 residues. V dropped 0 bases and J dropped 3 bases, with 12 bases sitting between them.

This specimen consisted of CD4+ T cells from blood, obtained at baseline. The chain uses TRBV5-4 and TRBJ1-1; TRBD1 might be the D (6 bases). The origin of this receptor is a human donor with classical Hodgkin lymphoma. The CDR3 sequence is CASSLEDQGYTEAFF. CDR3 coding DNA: TGTGCCAGCAGCTTGGAAGACCAGGGGTACACTGAAGCTTTCTTT.